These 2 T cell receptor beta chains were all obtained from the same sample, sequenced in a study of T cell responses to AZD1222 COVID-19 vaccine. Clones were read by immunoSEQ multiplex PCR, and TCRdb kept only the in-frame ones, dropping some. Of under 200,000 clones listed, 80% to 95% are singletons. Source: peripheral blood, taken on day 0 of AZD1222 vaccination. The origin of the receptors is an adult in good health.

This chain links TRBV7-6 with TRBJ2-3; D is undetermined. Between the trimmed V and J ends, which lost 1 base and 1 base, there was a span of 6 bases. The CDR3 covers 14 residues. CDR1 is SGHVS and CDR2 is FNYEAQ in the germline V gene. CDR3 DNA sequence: TGTGCCAGCAGCTTAGAGTTGGGCACAGATACGCAGTATTTT. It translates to CASSLELGTDTQYF.

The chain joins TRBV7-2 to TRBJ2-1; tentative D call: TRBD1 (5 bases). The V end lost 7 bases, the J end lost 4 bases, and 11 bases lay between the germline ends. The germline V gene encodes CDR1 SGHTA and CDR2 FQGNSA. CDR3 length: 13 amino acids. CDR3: CASTGYSYNEQFF. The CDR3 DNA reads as TGTGCCAGCACAGGGTACTCGTACAATGAGCAGTTCTTC.